These T cell receptor beta chains were read from a single sample in a study of CD8 T cells in Susac syndrome. One entry per CDR3 protein results from TCRdb running MiXCR on the immunoSEQ multiplex PCR reads. The table includes over 130,000 distinct CDR3 sequences, around 96% detected once. The sample was CD4+ T cells from PBMCs. Receptors were obtained from a human donor with multiple sclerosis. Each CDR3 is given with its conserved first and last residue. D genes are given only for firm matches. Expanded clones are given a class, and other clones once, few, many or no size at all.

clone size	V gene	D gene	J gene	CDR3 protein	CDR3 DNA
NA	TRBV20-1	NA	TRBJ2-7	CSASKDPYEQYF	TGCAGTGCTAGCAAGGACCCCTACGAGCAGTACTTC
NA	TRBV27	NA	TRBJ2-7	CASRGGRGPEQYF	TGTGCCAGCAGGGGAGGTCGGGGACCCGAGCAGTACTTC
NA	TRBV30	TRBD1	TRBJ2-7	CAWRTGPAAYEQYF	TGTGCCTGGAGGACAGGGCCAGCCGCCTACGAGCAGTACTTC
NA	TRBV5-1	NA	TRBJ2-3	CASSLALPSTDTQYF	TGCGCCAGCAGCTTGGCGTTACCTAGCACAGATACGCAGTATTTT
once	TRBV29-1	NA	TRBJ1-2	CSVGPLGAGGYTF	TGCAGCGTAGGACCATTGGGGGCCGGGGGCTACACCTTC
NA	TRBV6-5	NA	TRBJ1-1	CASSLPGQNTEAFF	TGTGCCAGCAGTTTACCGGGACAGAACACTGAAGCTTTCTTT
once	TRBV20-1	TRBD2	TRBJ2-5	CSVNGLAGGETQYF	TGCAGTGTTAACGGCCTAGCGGGGGGCGAGACCCAGTACTTC
NA	TRBV7-7	NA	TRBJ2-1	CASSLRPDNEQFF	TGTGCCAGCAGCTTACGGCCGGACAATGAGCAGTTCTTC
NA	TRBV12-3/TRBV12-4	NA	TRBJ2-6	CASSLDGANVLTF	TGTGCCAGCAGTTTAGATGGGGCCAACGTCCTGACTTTC
once	TRBV19	NA	TRBJ2-2	CASSIKGQALPGELFF	TGTGCCAGTAGTATCAAGGGACAAGCCCTACCCGGGGAGCTGTTTTTT
NA	TRBV5-1	TRBD2	TRBJ2-7	CASSLVAGSYEQYF	TGCGCCAGCAGCTTGGTAGCGGGCTCCTACGAGCAGTACTTC
once	TRBV2	NA	TRBJ2-3	CASKGRGTDTQYF	TGTGCCAGCAAAGGCAGAGGGACAGATACGCAGTATTTT
NA	TRBV7-2	NA	TRBJ2-3	CASSGFGGNTQYF	TGTGCCAGCAGCGGCTTCGGGGGCAATACGCAGTATTTT
NA	TRBV24-1	NA	TRBJ2-5	CATSVGGAAQETQYF	TGTGCCACCAGTGTGGGGGGCGCTGCCCAAGAGACCCAGTACTTC
NA	TRBV12-3/TRBV12-4	TRBD1	TRBJ1-2	CASTPTGGPFEDGYTF	TGTGCCAGCACCCCGACAGGGGGCCCTTTTGAGGATGGCTACACCTTC
NA	TRBV20-1	NA	TRBJ2-7	CSARSVGTTSYEQYF	TGCAGTGCTAGATCTGTGGGGACGACTTCCTACGAGCAGTACTTC
NA	TRBV12-3/TRBV12-4	NA	TRBJ1-2	CASSFSPDSGYTF	TGTGCCAGCAGTTTTTCGCCCGACAGTGGCTACACCTTC
NA	TRBV28	NA	TRBJ2-5	CASSPLPQGPETQYF	TGTGCCAGCAGTCCCTTACCTCAGGGTCCAGAGACCCAGTACTTC
NA	TRBV5-1	NA	TRBJ2-7	CASSDTTYEQYF	TGCGCCAGCTCCGACACCACGTATGAGCAGTACTTC
NA	TRBV19	NA	TRBJ2-6	CASRPSGTASGANVLTF	TGTGCCAGTAGACCCTCCGGGACGGCCTCTGGGGCCAACGTCCTGACTTTC
NA	TRBV2	NA	TRBJ1-1	CASSDRGTEAFF	TGTGCCAGCAGTGACAGGGGCACTGAAGCTTTCTTT
NA	TRBV19	NA	TRBJ1-5	CASSPSNQPQHF	TGTGCCAGTAGCCCCTCCAATCAGCCCCAGCATTTT
NA	TRBV20-1	TRBD2	TRBJ2-1	CSARDLRTSAYNEQFF	TGCAGTGCTAGAGATCTTCGGACTAGCGCCTACAATGAGCAGTTCTTC
NA	TRBV20-1	TRBD2	TRBJ2-7	CSASEQRGFYEQYF	TGCAGTGCCTCAGAGCAGCGGGGGTTCTACGAGCAGTACTTC
NA	TRBV20-1	NA	TRBJ1-2	CSARLGRGYTF	TGCAGTGCTAGACTCGGAAGAGGCTACACCTTC
NA	TRBV20-1	TRBD2	TRBJ2-5	CSASRTSGIETQYF	TGCAGTGCTAGCAGGACTAGCGGGATAGAGACCCAGTACTTC
NA	TRBV15	NA	TRBJ1-4	CATSRGLSEKLFF	TGTGCCACCAGTCGGGGACTTTCAGAAAAACTGTTTTTT
NA	TRBV15	NA	TRBJ2-4	CATSDRDDGWGENIQYF	TGTGCCACCAGCGACCGAGATGACGGGTGGGGGGAAAACATTCAGTACTTC
NA	TRBV29-1	NA	TRBJ1-2	CSVGKAGENYGYTF	TGCAGCGTTGGGAAGGCGGGGGAGAACTATGGCTACACCTTC
NA	TRBV9	NA	TRBJ2-3	CASSVASSGDTQYF	TGTGCCAGCAGCGTAGCGAGTAGTGGCGATACGCAGTATTTT
NA	TRBV19	TRBD1	TRBJ2-3	CASSMRGGDTQYF	TGTGCCAGTAGTATGCGAGGGGGCGATACGCAGTATTTT
NA	TRBV20-1	TRBD2	TRBJ2-3	CSASVLAGGTDTQYF	TGCAGTGCTAGCGTACTAGCGGGGGGCACAGATACGCAGTATTTT
NA	TRBV20-1	NA	TRBJ2-7	CSARDWVRPYEQYF	TGCAGTGCTAGAGATTGGGTCAGGCCCTACGAGCAGTACTTC
NA	TRBV7-9	NA	TRBJ2-7	CASSLTLVEEGSYEQYF	TGTGCCAGCAGTTTAACCCTTGTTGAAGAAGGGTCCTACGAGCAGTACTTC
once	TRBV20-1	NA	TRBJ2-3	CSAADRRDTTQYF	TGCAGTGCTGCGGATCGACGGGACACTACGCAGTATTTT
NA	TRBV20-1	TRBD2	TRBJ2-3	CSAMAQRDYTDTQYF	TGCAGTGCTATGGCCCAGCGGGACTACACAGATACGCAGTATTTT
NA	TRBV30	NA	TRBJ2-1	CAWSVKGAGTANEQFF	TGTGCCTGGAGTGTAAAGGGGGCCGGGACTGCCAATGAGCAGTTCTTC